This T cell receptor (beta chain) was identified in a study of T cell responses to AZD1222 COVID-19 vaccine. Only in-frame clones appear in the TCRdb table, and some are missing; sequencing was by immunoSEQ multiplex PCR. The repertoire holds under 80,000 clones, approximately 89% seen once, with around 20% in the top ten. The CDR3 loop spans 15 amino acids. The V and J ends lost 3 bases and 0 bases respectively, with 10 bases between them. The germline gives CDR1 WSHSY, CDR2 SAAADI. The TCR originated in an adult in good health. The input for sequencing was peripheral blood, taken on day 0 of AZD1222 vaccination. The V call is TRBV10-2, the J call TRBJ2-3, with unresolved D. The CDR3 DNA is TGCGCCAGCAGTGATGGTCTGGGGAGCACAGATACGCAGTATTTT. Protein: CASSDGLGSTDTQYF.